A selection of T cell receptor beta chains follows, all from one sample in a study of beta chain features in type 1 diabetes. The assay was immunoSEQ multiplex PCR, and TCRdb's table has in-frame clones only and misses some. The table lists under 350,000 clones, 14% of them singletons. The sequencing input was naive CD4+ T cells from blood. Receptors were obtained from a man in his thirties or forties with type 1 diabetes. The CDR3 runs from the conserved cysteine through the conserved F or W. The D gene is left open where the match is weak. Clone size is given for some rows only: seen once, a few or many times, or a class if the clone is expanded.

CDR3: CASTRTSGMYEQYF
DNA: TGTGCCAGTACTAGGACTAGCGGGATGTACGAGCAGTACTTC
V: TRBV19
J: TRBJ2-7
size: .
D: TRBD2

CDR3: CASSLNFSYNEQFF
DNA: TGCGCCAGCAGCTTGAACTTCTCCTACAATGAGCAGTTCTTC
V: TRBV5-1
J: TRBJ2-1
size: .
D: .

CDR3: CASSDRFTSNYGYTF
DNA: TGTGCCAGCAGTGATCGGTTCACTTCTAACTATGGCTACACCTTC
V: TRBV25-1
J: TRBJ1-2
size: .
D: .

CDR3: CASSPTGTDTQYF
DNA: TGTGCCAGCTCACCAACGGGGACAGATACGCAGTATTTT
V: TRBV18
J: TRBJ2-3
size: few
D: .

CDR3: CASTPGAENYEQYF
DNA: TGTGCCAGCACCCCTGGGGCGGAGAACTACGAGCAGTACTTC
V: TRBV28
J: TRBJ2-7
size: .
D: .

CDR3: CSVETQANTEAFF
DNA: TGCAGCGTTGAAACACAGGCGAACACTGAAGCTTTCTTT
V: TRBV29-1
J: TRBJ1-1
size: .
D: .

CDR3: CASSFSLRREGPPYNEQFF
DNA: TGTGCCAGCAGCTTTAGCCTGCGGCGGGAGGGTCCGCCCTACAATGAGCAGTTCTTC
V: TRBV7-6
J: TRBJ2-1
size: few
D: TRBD2

CDR3: CASNSGTSTDTQYF
DNA: TGTGCCAGCAATAGCGGGACTAGCACAGATACGCAGTATTTT
V: TRBV28
J: TRBJ2-3
size: few
D: TRBD2

CDR3: CASSQDPSVLNTEAFF
DNA: TGCGCCAGCAGCCAAGATCCGTCGGTCTTGAACACTGAAGCTTTCTTT
V: TRBV4-1
J: TRBJ1-1
size: .
D: .

CDR3: CASSRGRGTDTQYF
DNA: TGTGCCAGCAGCCGCGGGAGGGGGACAGATACGCAGTATTTT
V: TRBV2
J: TRBJ2-3
size: .
D: TRBD2

CDR3: CASNSPAGVGDTQYF
DNA: TGTGCCAGCAATTCTCCAGCGGGAGTAGGAGATACGCAGTATTTT
V: TRBV28
J: TRBJ2-3
size: .
D: TRBD2

CDR3: CASSLGDWTGELFF
DNA: TGTGCCAGCAGCTTGGGGGACTGGACCGGGGAGCTGTTTTTT
V: TRBV7-2
J: TRBJ2-2
size: few
D: .

CDR3: CASSQLGLAGAYEQYF
DNA: TGCGCCAGCAGCCAATTGGGACTAGCGGGAGCATACGAGCAGTACTTC
V: TRBV4-3
J: TRBJ2-7
size: .
D: TRBD2

CDR3: CASSITTGGWYEQYF
DNA: TGTGCCAGCAGTATCACGACAGGGGGTTGGTACGAGCAGTACTTC
V: TRBV27
J: TRBJ2-7
size: .
D: TRBD1

CDR3: CASSRQGRVTGELFF
DNA: TGTGCCAGCAGTCGACAGGGTCGGGTCACCGGGGAGCTGTTTTTT
V: TRBV5-4
J: TRBJ2-2
size: few
D: TRBD1

CDR3: CACFRGNEKLFF
DNA: TGTGCCTGTTTCAGGGGTAATGAAAAACTGTTTTTT
V: TRBV30
J: TRBJ1-4
size: .
D: .

CDR3: CASSSKTGDQETQYF
DNA: TGTGCCAGCAGCTCCAAGACAGGGGACCAAGAGACCCAGTACTTC
V: TRBV5-4
J: TRBJ2-5
size: .
D: TRBD1

CDR3: CASSSDRTNEKLFF
DNA: TGTGCCAGCAGTTCTGACAGGACTAATGAAAAACTGTTTTTT
V: TRBV27
J: TRBJ1-4
size: few
D: .

CDR3: CSVERGAGGANEQFF
DNA: TGCAGCGTTGAGAGGGGGGCGGGAGGGGCCAATGAGCAGTTCTTC
V: TRBV29-1
J: TRBJ2-1
size: few
D: TRBD2

CDR3: CASSVSGRASDTQYF
DNA: TGTGCCAGCAGCGTTAGCGGGAGGGCCTCAGATACGCAGTATTTT
V: TRBV9
J: TRBJ2-3
size: few
D: TRBD2

CDR3: CASSQVRLAEYYNEQFF
DNA: TGCGCCAGCAGCCAAGTACGACTAGCGGAATACTACAATGAGCAGTTCTTC
V: TRBV4-1
J: TRBJ2-1
size: .
D: TRBD2

CDR3: CASSLVAGNEQFF
DNA: TGTGCCAGCAGCTTGGTAGCGGGAAATGAGCAGTTCTTC
V: TRBV5-6
J: TRBJ2-1
size: few
D: TRBD2

CDR3: CASSGGSGRGNEQFF
DNA: TGTGCCAGCAGTGGAGGTAGCGGGAGAGGAAATGAGCAGTTCTTC
V: TRBV2
J: TRBJ2-1
size: few
D: TRBD2

CDR3: CASSTGAAPHYEQYF
DNA: TGTGCCAGCAGCACTGGGGCAGCCCCCCACTACGAGCAGTACTTC
V: TRBV6-5
J: TRBJ2-7
size: few
D: .

CDR3: CASSQEEAGGTQYF
DNA: TGCGCCAGCAGCCAAGAAGAGGCGGGAGGAACCCAGTACTTC
V: TRBV4-3
J: TRBJ2-5
size: .
D: TRBD2

CDR3: CATMVDLGTGSEQFF
DNA: TGTGCCACCATGGTTGATCTAGGGACAGGGAGTGAGCAGTTCTTC
V: TRBV5-4
J: TRBJ2-1
size: .
D: TRBD1

CDR3: CASTTASYEQYF
DNA: TGTGCCAGCACAACTGCATCCTACGAGCAGTACTTC
V: TRBV6-6
J: TRBJ2-7
size: .
D: .

CDR3: CASSQENWEGGPGYTF
DNA: TGCGCCAGCAGCCAAGAGAACTGGGAAGGGGGCCCTGGCTACACCTTC
V: TRBV4-3
J: TRBJ1-2
size: few
D: TRBD1

CDR3: CASSPTTADTQYF
DNA: TGTGCCAGCAGCCCCACGACAGCAGATACGCAGTATTTT
V: TRBV14
J: TRBJ2-3
size: .
D: .

CDR3: CAWSVTGTDTQYF
DNA: TGTGCCTGGAGTGTAACGGGAACAGATACGCAGTATTTT
V: TRBV30
J: TRBJ2-3
size: .
D: .

CDR3: CASSEQGNTEAFF
DNA: TGCGCCAGCAGCGAACAGGGGAACACTGAAGCTTTCTTT
V: TRBV5-1
J: TRBJ1-1
size: .
D: .

CDR3: CATSRQGVSTQYF
DNA: TGTGCCACCAGCAGACAGGGGGTCAGTACGCAGTATTTT
V: TRBV15
J: TRBJ2-3
size: .
D: TRBD1

CDR3: CASSLASGRGGDTQYF
DNA: TGCGCCAGCAGCTTGGCTAGCGGGAGAGGGGGAGATACGCAGTATTTT
V: TRBV5-1
J: TRBJ2-3
size: few
D: TRBD2

CDR3: CASSPWETFEAFF
DNA: TGTGCCAGCAGCCCGTGGGAGACCTTCGAAGCTTTCTTT
V: TRBV28
J: TRBJ1-1
size: .
D: .

CDR3: CASSLGTGSNQPQHF
DNA: TGTGCCAGCTCACTAGGAACAGGGTCTAATCAGCCCCAGCATTTT
V: TRBV18
J: TRBJ1-5
size: .
D: .

CDR3: CASSVGVAPDTQYF
DNA: TGTGCCAGCAGCGTCGGGGTAGCACCCGATACGCAGTATTTT
V: TRBV9
J: TRBJ2-3
size: .
D: .

CDR3: CASHRSGAKYSNQPQHF
DNA: TGTGCCAGCCACAGATCAGGGGCGAAATATAGCAATCAGCCCCAGCATTTT
V: TRBV19
J: TRBJ1-5
size: .
D: .

CDR3: CASSVGNSGSTDTQYF
DNA: TGTGCCAGCAGCGTAGGGAATAGCGGTAGCACAGATACGCAGTATTTT
V: TRBV9
J: TRBJ2-3
size: once
D: .

CDR3: CASSIDRTLGQPQHF
DNA: TGTGCCAGTAGTATAGATCGGACATTAGGACAGCCCCAGCATTTT
V: TRBV19
J: TRBJ1-5
size: few
D: .

CDR3: CASSKGSGGPETQYF
DNA: TGTGCCAGCAGTAAGGGTTCGGGGGGGCCAGAGACCCAGTACTTC
V: TRBV6-6
J: TRBJ2-5
size: .
D: TRBD2

CDR3: CASRWRTGTLYEQYF
DNA: TGTGCCAGCAGGTGGAGGACAGGGACTCTGTACGAGCAGTACTTC
V: TRBV21-1
J: TRBJ2-7
size: .
D: .

CDR3: CASGENNQPQHF
DNA: TGTGCCAGCGGAGAGAACAATCAGCCCCAGCATTTT
V: TRBV28
J: TRBJ1-5
size: few
D: .